This section outlines one T cell receptor beta chain sequence together with its context. Its antigen is unknown. Germline values: CDR1 MDHEN, CDR2 SYDVKM. Trimming took 4 bases from V and 0 from J; bases not matched to a gene: 3. The CDR3 has 15 residues. This sample stems from a study of Ad26.COV2.S vaccination and SARS-CoV-2 variants. Study overall: Within the COV1001 Ad26.COV2.S trial arm, the donor was enrolled. By the intramuscular route, Ad26.COV2.S was given once, or twice 56 days apart. Findings of the study overall: TCR breadth and depth analyses may have underestimated total T cell responses.

The assay was immunoSEQ multiplex PCR, and TCRdb's table has in-frame clones only and misses some. Altogether about 350,000 clones are present, roughly 90% being singletons, with the ten largest covering 6.4%. Documented treatment: approximately 18 received Ad26.COV2.S at low or high dose, single or two shots; 5 received placebo; per-sample allocation not given. Sampling was performed 63 days after the first vaccine or placebo injection. The clonotype was recovered from a person between 18 and 60 years old who received the Ad26.COV2.S COVID-19 vaccine or a placebo. The source material was peripheral blood, sampled in a trial of Ad26.COV2.S vaccine versus placebo. V usage is TRBV28 and J usage is TRBJ1-3; 7 positions match TRBD1. In DNA, the CDR3 is TGTGCCAGCAGTTACAGGGGAAGCTCTGGAAACACCATATATTTT. Translation gives CASSYRGSSGNTIYF.